The 23 T cell receptor beta chains presented below share a single source sample, sequenced in a study of Tregs in tolerant kidney transplant recipients. Related graft donors supplied nonmyeloablative bone marrow transplants, and mixed chimerism was transient. Measured with immunoSEQ multiplex PCR; TCRdb has only the in-frame clones, and not every one. The sample yields roughly 5,300 clones, of which the top ten take up more than 6.5%. The sample in question was CD4+ T cells from blood (PBMCs), obtained about 15 months after the transplant. Source of these receptors: a human patient who received a combined kidney and bone marrow transplant. The graft donor may have contributed some T cells.

This clone is classed as medium-sized by frequency. The read terminates 3 residues before the CDR3 end, so the remaining end is supplied by the germline J gene. This chain links TRBV20-1 with TRBJ2-2; maybe TRBD2 (7 bases). There are 16 residues in the CDR3. Per the germline V gene, CDR1 is DFQATT and CDR2 is SNEGSKA (reference sequence). Trimming pared 0 bases from V and 5 bases from J, leaving 16 bases between. CDR3 in amino acids: CSARDRGGAQTGELFF. The part of the CDR3 DNA that was read is TGCAGTGCTAGAGATAGAGGGGGGGCCCAGACCGGGGAG.

Concerning this clone: The read terminates 3 residues before the CDR3 end, so the remaining end is supplied by the germline J gene. The chain carries TRBV7-8 and TRBJ2-5, with 9 bases matching TRBD2. The CDR3 spans 17 residues. V shed 1 base, J shed 1 base, and the junction held 7 bases outside the gene matches. Germline lookup yields CDR1 SGHVS and CDR2 FQNEAQ. The covered CDR3 bases are TGTGCCAGCAGCTTAGGGCGGGGGGGGTCGGCCCAAGAGACC. Its translation is CASSLGRGGSAQET. The full CDR3 reads CASSLGRGGSAQETQYF.

Note on this clone: The observed sequence ends 3 residues before the CDR3 terminus, with the missing tail filled in from the germline J gene. The rearrangement links TRBV10-2 to TRBJ2-2; 13 bases align to TRBD2. CDR1 and CDR2 (germline): WSHSY, SAAADI. Unmatched junction bases numbered 7, after V lost 4 bases and J lost 5 bases. The CDR3 is 17 residues long. CDR3 bases read: TGCGCCAGCAGTGGACTAGCGGGGGGATTAGGGACCGGGGAG. Protein: CASSGLAGGLGTGE. Given in full, the CDR3 is CASSGLAGGLGTGELFF.

As regards this clone: The sequence runs out 3 residues before the end of the CDR3; the remainder is reconstructed from the germline J gene. The chain uses TRBV7-2 and TRBJ2-1; D gene ambiguous. The CDR3 is made up of 12 amino acids. V was pared by 3 bases and J by 6 bases, with 6 bases between. Germline lookup yields CDR1 SGHTA and CDR2 FQGNSA. The CDR3 bases that were read are TGTGCCAGCAGCTTCGGTACCAATGAG. Protein sequence: CASSFGTNE. The CDR3 in full is CASSFGTNEQFF.

CDR3 residues: CASSIDSYNQPQHF. Partial CDR3 DNA: TGTGCCAGTAGTATCGACAGCTACAATCAGCCC. The chain recombines TRBV19 with TRBJ1-5; D perhaps matches TRBD1 (5 bases). The CDR3 is cut off 3 residues early in the read; its end comes from the germline J gene. V gave up 3 bases and J gave up 3 bases, with 9 bases separating them. The germline V gene encodes CDR1 LNHDA and CDR2 SQIVND (reference sequence). The CDR3 contains 14 residues. The variable domain in full, with the rest retrieved from reference TRBV19 and TRBJ1-5, is DGGITQSPKYLFRKEGQNVTLSCEQNLNHDAMYWYRQDPGQGLRLIYYSQIVNDFQKGDIAEGYSVSREKKESFPLTVTSAQKNPTAFYLCASSIDSYNQPQHFGDGTRLSIL.

In regard to this clone: Sequencing ends 3 residues short of the CDR3 end; the germline J gene provides the rest. The chain employs TRBV14 and TRBJ2-7; D is possibly TRBD1 (6 bases). V was trimmed by 2 bases and J by 4 bases, leaving 6 bases between them. The V gene's germline CDR1 is SGHDN and CDR2 FVKESK. This CDR3 region has 12 residues. CDR3 residues: CASSQQGYEQYF. The sequenced CDR3 bases are TGTGCCAGCAGCCAACAGGGGTACGAG.

A word on this clone: Read sequence stops 3 residues before the CDR3 end, and the germline J gene provides the missing end. The chain uses TRBV19 and TRBJ1-1; tentatively, D is TRBD1 (5 bases). The length of the CDR3 is 13 residues. CDR1 is LNHDA and CDR2 is SQIVND in the germline V gene (reference sequence). CDR3 loop: CASSMIQGLAAFF. CDR3 bases read: TGTGCCAGTAGTATGATCCAGGGTCTTGCG. The whole variable domain, filled in from reference TRBV19 and TRBJ1-1, reads DGGITQSPKYLFRKEGQNVTLSCEQNLNHDAMYWYRQDPGQGLRLIYYSQIVNDFQKGDIAEGYSVSREKKESFPLTVTSAQKNPTAFYLCASSMIQGLAAFFGQGTRLTVV.

In terms of frequency, this clone is medium-sized. Coverage ceases 3 residues before the CDR3 finishes, and the germline J gene fills in the end. This chain links TRBV20-1 with TRBJ1-2; no clear D gene. The V and J ends lost 1 base and 5 bases respectively, with 17 bases between them. Germline CDR1 and CDR2: DFQATT and SNEGSKA (reference sequence). This CDR3 spans 15 amino acids. The sequenced CDR3 bases are TGCAGTGCTAGAGTTTTGGGCAGTGAGGAATATGGC. Translation: CSARVLGSEEYG. The CDR3, in full, reads CSARVLGSEEYGYTF.

Of note for this clone: The CDR3 extends 3 residues past the end of the read, so its final part is completed from the germline J gene. The chain has TRBV7-9 and TRBJ2-3; maybe TRBD2 (7 bases). With 4 bases removed from V and 2 bases from J, the gap between germline ends came to 13 bases. CDR1 and CDR2 from the germline V gene are SEHNR and FQNEAQ (reference sequence). This CDR3 has 15 amino acids. The CDR3 sequence is CASSSRGASTDTQYF. CDR3 DNA (partial): TGTGCCAGCAGCTCCCGGGGGGCCTCCACAGATACG.

As for this clone: The read is 3 residues too short to cover the CDR3 end, so that end is filled in from the germline J gene. The rearrangement links TRBV5-6 to TRBJ1-2, with D possibly being TRBD1 (6 bases). The V gene lost 1 base and the J gene lost 4 bases, with 14 bases spanning the gap. The CDR3 sequence is 15 residues long. The germline gives CDR1 SGHDT, CDR2 YYEEEE. This CDR3 reads CASSLWGGGAYGYTF. The CDR3 DNA, read in part, is TGTGCCAGCAGCTTGTGGGGCGGGGGGGCCTATGGC.

Its frequency marks this clone as medium-sized. The read comes to an end 3 residues before the CDR3 does, leaving the germline J gene to fill in the end. The gene calls are TRBV29-1 and TRBJ2-1; TRBD2 matches at 10 bases. The CDR3 runs 14 residues. V lost 3 bases, J lost 6 bases, and 5 bases stayed unmatched. CDR1 SQVTM and CDR2 ANQGSEA come from the germline V gene. The CDR3 loop reads CSVEEAGGLNEQFF. The covered CDR3 bases are TGCAGCGTTGAGGAAGCGGGGGGGCTCAATGAG.

This chain's CDR3 is CASSGTGFSYEQYF. Partial CDR3 DNA: TGTGCCAGCTCAGGGACAGGGTTCTCCTACGAG. The chain joins TRBV18 to TRBJ2-7; 9 positions match TRBD1. The CDR3 goes on 3 residues after the read ends, and that part is filled in from the germline J gene. Germline V gene lookup returns CDR1 KGHSH and CDR2 LQKENI. J gave up 0 bases and V 5 bases, and 2 bases lay outside the gene matches. This CDR3 has 14 residues.

This clone is classed as medium-sized by frequency. The DNA ends 3 residues before the CDR3 does, and the rest of the CDR3 is filled in from the germline J gene. The V and J genes are TRBV5-1 and TRBJ1-2; D perhaps matches TRBD1 (6 bases). Germline lookup yields CDR1 SGHRS and CDR2 YFSETQ. Trimming stripped 0 bases from V and 4 bases from J, with 16 bases between. The CDR3 loop spans 16 amino acids. The CDR3 spells CASSLAPAGGLYGYTF. CDR3 DNA, as far as it was read: TGCGCCAGCAGCTTGGCCCCGGCGGGGGGCCTCTATGGC. Filled out from reference TRBV5-1 and TRBJ1-2, the complete variable domain reads KAGVTQTPRYLIKTRGQQVTLSCSPISGHRSVSWYQQTPGQGLQFLFEYFSETQRNKGNFPGRFSGRQFSNSRSEMNVSTLELGDSALYLCASSLAPAGGLYGYTFGSGTRLTVV.

A note on this clone: Coverage ceases 3 residues before the CDR3 finishes, and the germline J gene fills in the end. The V call is TRBV19, the J call TRBJ1-2; D gene uncertain. Germline assignment: CDR1 LNHDA and CDR2 SQIVND (reference sequence). This CDR3 spans 13 amino acids. V lost 1 base and J 4 bases, leaving 7 bases between the germline ends. The covered CDR3 bases are TGTGCCAGTAGTATAGTTAACAGCTATGGC. Encoded protein: CASSIVNSYG. The whole CDR3 protein reads CASSIVNSYGYTF.

According to its frequency, this clone is medium-sized. The read falls 3 residues short of the CDR3 end, and the missing part is taken from the germline J gene. J is TRBJ2-1 and V is TRBV20-1, with 9 bases aligning to TRBD2. The CDR3 is made up of 14 amino acids. J was trimmed by 8 bases and V by 3 bases; bases with no gene match: 8. Germline V gives CDR1 DFQATT, CDR2 SNEGSKA (reference sequence). The sequenced CDR3 bases are TGCAGTGCTAGGGGTAGCGGGAGAGGTTATGAG. It is translated as CSARGSGRGYE. The whole CDR3 sequence reads CSARGSGRGYEQFF.

Notes on this clone: The CDR3 is cut off 3 residues early in the read; its end comes from the germline J gene. The chain has TRBV20-1 and TRBJ2-3, with 11 bases aligning to TRBD1. V lost 3 bases, J lost 6 bases, and 11 bases stayed unmatched. Germline V CDR1 and CDR2: DFQATT, SNEGSKA (reference sequence). This CDR3 is built from 16 residues. The CDR3 sequence: CSARIIGQGARDTQYF. The sequenced part of the CDR3 DNA is TGCAGTGCTAGGATTATAGGACAGGGGGCGAGGGATACG.

On this clone: The CDR3 end lies 3 residues beyond the end of the read and is filled in from the germline J gene. This chain joins TRBV6-2 or TRBV6-3 and TRBJ2-3; TRBD1 is a possible D gene (6 bases). The germline V gene encodes CDR1 MNHEY and CDR2 SVGEGT. Deletions cut 6 bases from V and 2 bases from J, with 18 bases between. This CDR3 region has 16 residues. Partial CDR3 DNA: TGTGCCAGCAGGAAATACAGGGTCCCCAACACAGATACG. The encoded protein is CASRKYRVPNTDT. The entire CDR3 sequence reads CASRKYRVPNTDTQYF.

This clone is deemed large by its frequency. This sample includes further DNA sequences coding for the same CDR3. This CDR3 is CSVPGQGKYGYTF. The part of the CDR3 DNA that was read is TGCAGCGTCCCGGGACAGGGAAAATATGGC. J is TRBJ1-2 and V is TRBV29-1; 9 nucleotides line up with TRBD1. The sequence runs out 3 residues before the end of the CDR3; the remainder is reconstructed from the germline J gene. V lost 6 bases to trimming and J lost 5 bases; unmatched junction nucleotides: 7. CDR3 length: 13 residues. Germline V gene sequence: CDR1 SQVTM, CDR2 ANQGSEA.

This clone ranks as medium-sized in terms of frequency. Coverage ceases 3 residues before the CDR3 finishes, and the germline J gene fills in the end. This chain links TRBV19 with TRBJ1-2, with 11 nucleotides matching TRBD1. Germline V gene lookup returns CDR1 LNHDA and CDR2 SQIVND (reference sequence). CDR3 length equals 14 residues. J lost 5 bases, V lost 6 bases, and 5 bases had no gene match. The sequenced CDR3 bases are TGTGCCAGTAGCCGGACAGGGGGCCGGTATGGC. Translated: CASSRTGGRYG. The CDR3 reads in full as CASSRTGGRYGYTF.

Its frequency marks this clone as medium-sized. The read halts 3 residues ahead of the CDR3 end, with the missing end drawn from the germline J gene. The chain couples TRBV11-2 to TRBJ2-7, with 9 bases aligning to TRBD1. V shed 1 base, J shed 3 bases, and the junction held 4 bases outside the gene matches. The CDR3 sequence is 15 residues long. Germline V gives CDR1 SGHAT, CDR2 FQNNGV. The CDR3 reads CASSLGGTGIYEQYF. The DNA read from the CDR3 is TGTGCCAGCAGCTTAGGGGGGACAGGGATCTACGAG.

In regard to this clone: The CDR3 end is not reached by the read, which stops 3 residues before it; the germline J gene fills it in. The J gene is TRBJ2-1, the V gene TRBV10-2; 12 nucleotides match TRBD1. The CDR3 has 16 amino acids. Per germline, CDR1 WSHSY and CDR2 SAAADI. The trim removed 6 bases at V and 6 bases at J, leaving 9 bases unmatched. CDR3 DNA (partial): TGCGCCAGCAGGTTGGGACAGGGGGCGAGGGCCAATGAG. This translates into CASRLGQGARANE. The full CDR3 protein reads CASRLGQGARANEQFF.

About this clone itself: Coverage ceases 3 residues before the CDR3 finishes, and the germline J gene fills in the end. V gene TRBV5-4 combines with J gene TRBJ2-6; 7 bases match TRBD2. The junction had 10 bases not matched to a gene; V was cut back by 10 bases and J by 0 bases. CDR1 and CDR2 from the germline V gene are SGHNT and YYREEE (reference sequence). The CDR3 totals 16 residues. The sequenced CDR3 bases are TGTGCCGGGGGGAGGGCAACTAGCTCTGGGGCCAACGTC. Residues: CAGGRATSSGANV. The CDR3 reads in full as CAGGRATSSGANVLTF.

Concerning this clone: From the germline J gene comes the end of the CDR3, since the read stops 3 residues before it. The V call is TRBV19, the J call TRBJ1-2; D perhaps matches TRBD1 (6 bases). The CDR3 totals 14 residues. Germline-derived CDR1 and CDR2 are LNHDA and SQIVND (reference sequence). Trimming cost V 3 bases and J 2 bases, with 10 bases left between them. The covered CDR3 bases are TGTGCCAGTAGTATGTGGACAGCCAACTATGGC. Amino acids: CASSMWTANYG. The full CDR3 reads CASSMWTANYGYTF.